These 29 T cell receptor beta chains came from one sample sequenced in a study of response to subunit inactivated influenza vaccine. TCRdb re-analysed the RT-PCR reads in MiXCR, keeping a single row per CDR3 protein. The profile shows hundreds of thousands of distinct CDR3 sequences, over 11% of them singletons. Here the sequenced sample was PBMCs from blood, taken 14 days before vaccination. The source of these receptors is a man aged 45-65 years who received an inactivated influenza vaccine.

The J gene is TRBJ2-3, the V gene TRBV20-1; 11 positions match TRBD2. Trimming removed 1 base from V and 3 bases from J; junction bases left unmatched: 18. The germline V gene encodes CDR1 DFQATT and CDR2 SNEGSKA (reference sequence). This CDR3 is 20 amino acids long. DNA of the CDR3: TGCAGTGCTAGAGCGGGTACTAGCGGGAGTCCCCGGGGGGAAACAGATACGCAGTATTTT. This translates into CSARAGTSGSPRGETDTQYF.

V usage is TRBV29-1 and J usage is TRBJ2-5; D uncertain. V gave up 4 bases and J gave up 4 bases, with 22 bases separating them. Germline V gives CDR1 SQVTM, CDR2 ANQGSEA. The CDR3 has 16 amino acids. The CDR3: CSVVPLLQAHRETQYF. CDR3 bases: TGCAGCGTTGTGCCCCTCCTGCAGGCCCATCGAGAGACCCAGTACTTC.

The rearrangement uses TRBV4-3 and TRBJ1-2; TRBD1 might be the D (6 bases). V shed 0 bases and J shed 1 base, with 12 bases lying between them. CDR3 length: 16 amino acids. The V gene's germline CDR1 is LGHNA and CDR2 YSLEER. CDR3 DNA sequence: TGCGCCAGCAGCCAAGATTGGACAGAGGGTAACTATGGCTACACCTTC. This encodes CASSQDWTEGNYGYTF.

The chain links TRBV28 to TRBJ2-7; a possible D gene is TRBD1 (5 bases). The germline V gene encodes CDR1 MDHEN and CDR2 SYDVKM. The CDR3 is 11 amino acids. The CDR3: CVVTGSYEQYF. In DNA form, the CDR3 reads TGTGTTGTAACAGGATCCTACGAGCAGTACTTC. The full variable domain, with the rest looked up from reference TRBV28 and TRBJ2-7, is DVKVTQSSRYLVKRTGEKVFLECVQDMDHENMFWYRQDPGLGLRLIYFSYDVKMKEKGDIPEGYSVSREKKERFSLILESASTNQTSMYLCVVTGSYEQYFGPGTRLTVT.

This chain links TRBV7-2 with TRBJ2-1; 11 bases align to TRBD2. CDR3 length: 14 residues. Trimming removed 8 bases from V and 6 bases from J; junction bases left unmatched: 6. CDR1 SGHTA and CDR2 FQGNSA come from the germline V gene. CDR3 sequence reads: CASSPGLAANEQFF. The CDR3, as DNA: TGTGCCAGCTCTCCGGGACTAGCGGCCAATGAGCAGTTCTTC. Using reference TRBV7-2 and TRBJ2-1 for the parts outside the CDR3, the full variable domain is GAGVSQSPSNKVTEKGKDVELRCDPISGHTALYWYRQSLGQGLEFLIYFQGNSAPDKSGLPSDRFSAERTGGSVSTLTIQRTQQEDSAVYLCASSPGLAANEQFFGPGTRLTVL.

The V gene is TRBV7-9, the J gene TRBJ2-5, with D unclear. Germline loops: CDR1 SEHNR, CDR2 FQNEAQ (reference sequence). This CDR3 has 12 residues. Trimming removed 5 bases at V and 5 bases at J, with 9 bases between. The CDR3, as DNA: TGTGCCAGCAGCCTCCAAACGGAGACCCAGTACTTC. It codes for CASSLQTETQYF.

The chain joins TRBV27 to TRBJ1-1, with D possibly matching TRBD1 (6 bases). V was shortened by 2 bases and J by 4 bases, with 14 bases between the two germline ends. Per germline, CDR1 MNHEY and CDR2 SMNVEV (reference sequence). The CDR3 extends over 15 amino acids. Here the CDR3 reads CASSLPHREGTEAFF. The CDR3 DNA reads as TGTGCCAGCAGTTTACCCCACAGGGAGGGCACTGAAGCTTTCTTT.

The rearrangement uses TRBV10-3 and TRBJ2-6, with 8 positions matching TRBD2. CDR3 size: 17 residues. With V trimmed by 5 bases and J by 6 bases, 12 bases remained unmatched. Germline CDR1 is ENHRY and CDR2 is SYGVKD. The CDR3 loop is CAISSAGTRLVANVLTF. CDR3 DNA sequence: TGTGCCATCAGTTCAGCCGGGACTAGACTTGTGGCCAACGTCCTGACTTTC.

The gene calls are TRBV27 and TRBJ2-1; D perhaps matches TRBD1 (6 bases). V shed 0 bases and J shed 1 base, with 10 bases lying between them. Germline lookup yields CDR1 MNHEY and CDR2 SMNVEV (reference sequence). CDR3 length: 16 residues. The DNA for the CDR3 is TGTGCCAGCAGTTTATCGACCGGACAGTCCTACAATGAGCAGTTCTTC. This codes for CASSLSTGQSYNEQFF.

This clonotype was counted between two and nine times. The V and J genes are TRBV2 and TRBJ1-2; TRBD1 is a possible D gene (6 bases). CDR3 length: 15 amino acids. Trimming took 3 bases from V and 2 from J, leaving 13 bases between them. Germline V gives CDR1 SNHLY, CDR2 FYNNEI. The CDR3 nucleotides read TGTGCCAGCAGTGAGGCTGACAGGCCAAACTATGGCTACACCTTC. Translated, it gives CASSEADRPNYGYTF. Combining the CDR3 with reference TRBV2 and TRBJ1-2 gives the whole variable domain EPEVTQTPSHQVTQMGQEVILRCVPISNHLYFYWYRQILGQKVEFLVSFYNNEISEKSEIFDDQFSVERPDGSNFTLKIRSTKLEDSAMYFCASSEADRPNYGYTFGSGTRLTVV.

V usage is TRBV6-1 and J usage is TRBJ2-1, with 7 bases fitting TRBD1. With 6 bases clipped from V and 3 bases from J, the junction kept 8 bases outside the gene matches. This CDR3 is 15 amino acids long. The germline V gene has CDR1 MNHNS and CDR2 SASEGT. In DNA, the CDR3 is TGTGCCAGCAGGGATTACCGGGACAGCTACAATGAGCAGTTCTTC. It specifies CASRDYRDSYNEQFF.

This clonotype was found a few times. The CDR3 nucleotides read TGCGCCAGCACCCTAACACTGGGGTATCAAAACGAGCAGTACTTC. Its protein is CASTLTLGYQNEQYF. The rearrangement joins TRBV5-1 to TRBJ2-7; D ambiguous. This CDR3 has 15 residues. Trimming left V 6 bases short and J 5 bases short, with 21 bases between. The germline V gene has CDR1 SGHRS and CDR2 YFSETQ. The full variable domain, rest sourced from reference TRBV5-1 and TRBJ2-7, is KAGVTQTPRYLIKTRGQQVTLSCSPISGHRSVSWYQQTPGQGLQFLFEYFSETQRNKGNFPGRFSGRQFSNSRSEMNVSTLELGDSALYLCASTLTLGYQNEQYFGPGTRLTVT.

This clonotype appeared many times. V usage is TRBV5-1 and J usage is TRBJ2-3, with 15 bases that match TRBD2. Germline CDR1 and CDR2: SGHRS and YFSETQ. The CDR3 has 15 residues. Germline trimming cut 4 bases from V and 8 bases from J; bases unmatched to any gene: 5. CDR3 in amino acids: CASSDPGLAGGTQYF. CDR3 in DNA: TGCGCCAGCAGCGACCCGGGACTAGCGGGAGGTACGCAGTATTTT. The variable domain in full, with the rest retrieved from reference TRBV5-1 and TRBJ2-3, is KAGVTQTPRYLIKTRGQQVTLSCSPISGHRSVSWYQQTPGQGLQFLFEYFSETQRNKGNFPGRFSGRQFSNSRSEMNVSTLELGDSALYLCASSDPGLAGGTQYFGPGTRLTVL.

This clonotype came up once. The rearrangement uses TRBV5-4 and TRBJ1-3, with 7 bases that match TRBD1. Germline CDR1 SGHNT, CDR2 YYREEE (reference sequence). The CDR3 runs to 13 residues. J lost 7 bases, V lost 2 bases, and 3 bases had no gene match. CDR3 nucleotide sequence: TGTGCCAGCAGCTTACAGGGGTCTAACACCATATATTTT. It yields the protein CASSLQGSNTIYF.

This chain connects TRBV4-3 to TRBJ1-6; D may be TRBD1 (5 bases). The germline V and J ends were trimmed by 3 bases and 0 bases, with 9 bases remaining between them. This CDR3 spans 16 amino acids. Per germline, CDR1 LGHNA and CDR2 YSLEER. The CDR3 DNA reads TGCGCCAGCAGCCAGGGGGAGAGCTCCTATAATTCACCCCTCCACTTT. It specifies CASSQGESSYNSPLHF.

This chain connects TRBV12-3 or TRBV12-4 to TRBJ1-1; the D is unclear. This CDR3 spans 13 amino acids. With 6 bases removed from V and 0 bases from J, the gap between germline ends came to 8 bases. This chain's CDR3 is CASREQLNTEAFF. In DNA form, the CDR3 reads TGTGCCAGCAGAGAACAGCTGAACACTGAAGCTTTCTTT.

This clonotype has at least ten counts. The V and J genes are TRBV10-3 and TRBJ1-5; 9 bases fit TRBD1. Germline CDR1 ENHRY, CDR2 SYGVKD. The V segment lost 10 bases and the J segment 8 bases; nucleotides outside the gene matches: 9. The CDR3 sequence is 13 residues long. The CDR3 DNA sequence: TGTGCCACACAAGACAGGGGGAAGGAGCCCCAGCATTTT. Translating gives CATQDRGKEPQHF.

The CDR3 loop reads CASSQELPLSGGAFF. In DNA form, the CDR3 reads TGTGCCAGCTCCCAGGAGCTCCCTTTGTCCGGAGGCGCTTTCTTT. This chain links TRBV3-1 with TRBJ1-1, with no clear D. The germline gives CDR1 LGHDT, CDR2 YNNKEL (reference sequence). V lost 8 bases to trimming and J lost 11 bases, with 27 bases between them. CDR3 length: 15 residues.

This chain connects TRBV7-2 to TRBJ1-2; D ambiguous. The CDR3 has 12 residues. In germline, CDR1 is SGHTA, CDR2 FQGNSA. V was shortened by 4 bases and J by 3 bases, with 6 bases between the two germline ends. The CDR3 DNA follows: TGTGCCAGCAGCTCTACACACTATGGCTACACCTTC. This codes for CASSSTHYGYTF.

The CDR3 coding sequence is TGTGCCAGCAGCACTGCACAGGGTCCATTTCTGGGCTACACCTTC. It encodes CASSTAQGPFLGYTF. The chain is built from TRBV11-2 and TRBJ1-2; D possibly corresponds to TRBD1 (6 bases). Per the germline V gene, CDR1 is SGHAT and CDR2 is FQNNGV. The germline V and J ends were trimmed by 5 bases and 8 bases, with 21 bases remaining between them. The CDR3 is made up of 15 amino acids.

V gene TRBV13 combines with J gene TRBJ2-3; D gene unclear. This CDR3 spans 14 amino acids. The V gene lost 1 base and the J gene lost 6 bases, with 11 bases spanning the gap. Germline-derived CDR1 and CDR2 are PRHDT and FYEKMQ (reference sequence). CDR3 amino acids: CASSLVFLWDTQYF. The CDR3 bases are TGTGCCAGCAGCTTAGTCTTCCTTTGGGATACGCAGTATTTT.

The sample holds a few counts of this clonotype. The DNA of the CDR3 is TGCGCCAGCAGCACTGGATACGGGACTCTGGAGCAGTACTTC. Protein: CASSTGYGTLEQYF. The chain carries TRBV5-1 and TRBJ2-7; weak D call: TRBD2 (6 bases). CDR3 length: 14 amino acids. The germline V gene has CDR1 SGHRS and CDR2 YFSETQ. Trimming stripped 4 bases from V and 7 bases from J, with 18 bases between.

This clonotype was detected many times. This chain connects TRBV30 to TRBJ1-1; D is unresolved. The CDR3 is 13 residues long. The V and J ends lost 0 bases and 1 base respectively, with 6 bases between them. The germline V gene encodes CDR1 GTSNPN and CDR2 SVGIG (reference sequence). CDR3 amino acids: CAWSVRENTEAFF. The CDR3 DNA reads TGTGCCTGGAGTGTTCGGGAGAACACTGAAGCTTTCTTT. Full variable domain (rest looked up from reference TRBV30 and TRBJ1-1): SQTIHQWPATLVQPVGSPLSLECTVEGTSNPNLYWYRQAAGRGLQLLFYSVGIGQISSEVPQNLSASRPQDRQFILSSKKLLLSDSGFYLCAWSVRENTEAFFGQGTRLTVV.

This chain joins TRBV20-1 and TRBJ2-3; 10 bases align to TRBD2. Germline lookup yields CDR1 DFQATT and CDR2 SNEGSKA (reference sequence). This CDR3 region has 14 residues. Trimming removed 5 bases from V and 4 bases from J; junction bases left unmatched: 6. The CDR3 DNA reads as TGCAGTGCTTTCAGCGGGGGGGCCGCAGATACGCAGTATTTT. This codes for CSAFSGGAADTQYF.

The chain links TRBV11-2 to TRBJ1-1, with a possible D match to TRBD1 (5 bases). This CDR3 region has 16 residues. Per germline, CDR1 SGHAT and CDR2 FQNNGV. V was shortened by 4 bases and J by 0 bases, with 15 bases between the two germline ends. Here the CDR3 reads CASSSGTFKMNTEAFF. CDR3 DNA: TGTGCCAGCAGCTCCGGGACGTTTAAGATGAACACTGAAGCTTTCTTT.

The CDR3 nucleotides are TGCGCCAGCAGCTTGGGTTTCCCGGGTCTTTTGGATGAGCAGTTCTTC. Amino acid sequence: CASSLGFPGLLDEQFF. This chain uses TRBV5-1 with TRBJ2-1; D gene uncertain. The germline CDR1 and CDR2 sequences are SGHRS and YFSETQ. Between the trimmed V and J ends, which lost 0 bases and 8 bases, there was a span of 18 bases. The CDR3 has 16 residues.

The V call is TRBV19, the J call TRBJ1-5; D is perhaps TRBD1 (5 bases). Trimming cost V 5 bases and J 0 bases, with 14 bases left between them. The CDR3 totals 16 residues. Germline assignment: CDR1 LNHDA and CDR2 SQIVND (reference sequence). CDR3 sequence (DNA): TGTGCCAGTAGTCCACCGGGACTGTATAGCAATCAGCCCCAGCATTTT. This sequence encodes CASSPPGLYSNQPQHF.

This clonotype was counted many times. The V call is TRBV7-9, the J call TRBJ1-5; TRBD1 might be the D (6 bases). The germline V gene has CDR1 SEHNR and CDR2 FQNEAQ (reference sequence). This CDR3 region has 14 residues. The V end was cut by 0 bases, the J end by 7 bases, with 10 bases between. CDR3 DNA: TGTGCCAGCAGCTTAGCTGGGGGGCTACAGCCCCAGCATTTT. Translated, it gives CASSLAGGLQPQHF.

This clonotype was recorded a few times. V and J are TRBV4-2 and TRBJ2-7; perhaps TRBD1 as D (6 bases). V was pared by 4 bases and J by 7 bases, with 17 bases between. The CDR3 totals 14 residues. Germline-derived CDR1 and CDR2 are LGHNA and YNFKEQ. Written as DNA, the CDR3 is TGTGCCAGCAGCCCCGGGACATTAGCAGGAGAGCAGTACTTC. Residues: CASSPGTLAGEQYF.